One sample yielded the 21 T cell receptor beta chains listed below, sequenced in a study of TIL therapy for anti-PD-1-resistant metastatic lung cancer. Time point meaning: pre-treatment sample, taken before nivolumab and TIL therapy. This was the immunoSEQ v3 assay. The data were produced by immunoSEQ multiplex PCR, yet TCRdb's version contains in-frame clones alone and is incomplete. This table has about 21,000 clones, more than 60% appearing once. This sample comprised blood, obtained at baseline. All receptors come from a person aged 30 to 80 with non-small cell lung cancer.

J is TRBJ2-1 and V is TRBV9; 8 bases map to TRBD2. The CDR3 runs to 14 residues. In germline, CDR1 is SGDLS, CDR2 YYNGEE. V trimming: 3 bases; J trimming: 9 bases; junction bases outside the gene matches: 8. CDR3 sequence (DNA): TGTGCCAGCAGCGGCCCGGGACTAGGATTTGAGCAGTTCTTC. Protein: CASSGPGLGFEQFF.

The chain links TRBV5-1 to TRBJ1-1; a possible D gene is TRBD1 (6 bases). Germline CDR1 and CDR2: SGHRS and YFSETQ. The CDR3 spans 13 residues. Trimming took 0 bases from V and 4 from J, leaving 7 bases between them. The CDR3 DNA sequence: TGCGCCAGCAGCTTGGGCAGGGGCACTGAAGCTTTCTTT. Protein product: CASSLGRGTEAFF.

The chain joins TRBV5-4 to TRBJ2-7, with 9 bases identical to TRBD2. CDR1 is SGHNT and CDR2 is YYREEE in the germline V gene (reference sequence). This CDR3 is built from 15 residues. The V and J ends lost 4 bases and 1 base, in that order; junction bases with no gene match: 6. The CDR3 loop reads CASSHTSGRSYEQYF. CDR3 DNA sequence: TGTGCCAGCAGCCATACTAGCGGGCGATCCTACGAGCAGTACTTC.

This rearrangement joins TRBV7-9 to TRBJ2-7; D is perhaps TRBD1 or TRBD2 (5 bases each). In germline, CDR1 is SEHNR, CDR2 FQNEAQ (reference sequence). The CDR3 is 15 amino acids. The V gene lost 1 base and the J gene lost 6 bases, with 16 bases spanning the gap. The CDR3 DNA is TGTGCCAGCAGCTTAGTAGATACTAGAAGGGGCGAGCAGTACTTC. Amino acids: CASSLVDTRRGEQYF. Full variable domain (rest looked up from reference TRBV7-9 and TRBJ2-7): DTGVSQNPRHKITKRGQNVTFRCDPISEHNRLYWYRQTLGQGPEFLTYFQNEAQLEKSRLLSDRFSAERPKGSFSTLEIQRTEQGDSAMYLCASSLVDTRRGEQYFGPGTRLTVT.

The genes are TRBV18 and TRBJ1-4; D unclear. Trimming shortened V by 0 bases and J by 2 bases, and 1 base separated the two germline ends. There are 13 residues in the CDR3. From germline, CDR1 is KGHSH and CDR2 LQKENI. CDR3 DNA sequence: TGTGCCAGCTCACCACCCACTAATGAAAAACTGTTTTTT. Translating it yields CASSPPTNEKLFF.

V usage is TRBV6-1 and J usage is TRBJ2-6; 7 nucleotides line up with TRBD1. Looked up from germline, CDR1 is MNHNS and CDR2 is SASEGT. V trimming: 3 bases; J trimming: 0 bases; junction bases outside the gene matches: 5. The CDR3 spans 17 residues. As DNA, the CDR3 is TGTGCCAGCAGTGACACAGGGGCCTACTCTGGGGCCAACGTCCTGACTTTC. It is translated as CASSDTGAYSGANVLTF.

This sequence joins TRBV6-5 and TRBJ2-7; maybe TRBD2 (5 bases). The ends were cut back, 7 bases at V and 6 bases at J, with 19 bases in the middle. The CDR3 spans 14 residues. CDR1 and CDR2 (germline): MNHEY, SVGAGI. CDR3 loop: CASTDRAGRGEQYF. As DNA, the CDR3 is TGTGCCAGCACCGACCGGGCCGGTCGGGGCGAGCAGTACTTC.

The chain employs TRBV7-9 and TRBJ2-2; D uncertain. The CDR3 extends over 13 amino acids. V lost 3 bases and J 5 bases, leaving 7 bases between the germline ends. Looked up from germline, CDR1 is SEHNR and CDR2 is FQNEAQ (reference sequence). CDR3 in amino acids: CASSFTGTGELFF. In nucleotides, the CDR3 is TGTGCCAGCAGCTTTACTGGTACCGGGGAGCTGTTTTTT.

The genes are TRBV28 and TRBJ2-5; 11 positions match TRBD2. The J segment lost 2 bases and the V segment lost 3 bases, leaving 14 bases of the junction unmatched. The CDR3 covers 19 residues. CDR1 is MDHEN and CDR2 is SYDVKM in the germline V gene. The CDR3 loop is CASSLWASGRPRGQETQYF. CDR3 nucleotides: TGTGCCAGCAGTTTGTGGGCTAGCGGGAGGCCTCGCGGGCAAGAGACCCAGTACTTC. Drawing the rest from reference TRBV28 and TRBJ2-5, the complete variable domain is DVKVTQSSRYLVKRTGEKVFLECVQDMDHENMFWYRQDPGLGLRLIYFSYDVKMKEKGDIPEGYSVSREKKERFSLILESASTNQTSMYLCASSLWASGRPRGQETQYFGPGTRLLVL.

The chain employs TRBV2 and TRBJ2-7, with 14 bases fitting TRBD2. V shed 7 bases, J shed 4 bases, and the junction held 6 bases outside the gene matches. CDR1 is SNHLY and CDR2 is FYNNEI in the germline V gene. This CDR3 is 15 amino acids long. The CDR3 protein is CASTRTSGGPYEQYF. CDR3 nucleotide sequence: TGTGCCAGCACTAGGACTAGCGGGGGGCCATACGAGCAGTACTTC.

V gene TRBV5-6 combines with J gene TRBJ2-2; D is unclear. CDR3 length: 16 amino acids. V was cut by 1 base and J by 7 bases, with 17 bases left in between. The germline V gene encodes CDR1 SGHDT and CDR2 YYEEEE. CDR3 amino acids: CASSLSLVGPYGELFF. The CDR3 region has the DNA TGTGCCAGCAGCTTGAGCCTGGTAGGGCCTTACGGGGAGCTGTTTTTT.

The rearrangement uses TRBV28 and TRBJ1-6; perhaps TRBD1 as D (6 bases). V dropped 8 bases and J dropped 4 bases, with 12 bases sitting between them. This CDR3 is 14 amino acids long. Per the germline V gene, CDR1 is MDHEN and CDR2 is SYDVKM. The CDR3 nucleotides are TGTGCCAGCCACGAGACAGGATATAATTCACCCCTCCACTTT. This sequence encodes CASHETGYNSPLHF.

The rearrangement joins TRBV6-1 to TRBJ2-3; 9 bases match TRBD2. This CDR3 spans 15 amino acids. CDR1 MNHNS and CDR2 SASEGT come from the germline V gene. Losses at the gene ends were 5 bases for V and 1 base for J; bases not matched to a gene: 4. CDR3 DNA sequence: TGTGCCAGCAGTAGACTAGCGGTTCGCACAGATACGCAGTATTTT. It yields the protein CASSRLAVRTDTQYF.

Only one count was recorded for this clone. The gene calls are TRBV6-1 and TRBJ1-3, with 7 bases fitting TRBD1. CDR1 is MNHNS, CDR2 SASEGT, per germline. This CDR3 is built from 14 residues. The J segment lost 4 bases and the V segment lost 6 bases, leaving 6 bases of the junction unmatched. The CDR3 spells CASRSTGLGNTIYF. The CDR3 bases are TGTGCCAGCAGATCGACAGGGCTCGGAAACACCATATATTTT.

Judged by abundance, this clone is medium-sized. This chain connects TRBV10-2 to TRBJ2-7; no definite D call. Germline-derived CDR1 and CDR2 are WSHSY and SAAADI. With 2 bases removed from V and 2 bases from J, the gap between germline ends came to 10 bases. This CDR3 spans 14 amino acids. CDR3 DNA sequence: TGCGCCAGCAGTGAGAACCCCGGAGCCTACGAGCAGTACTTC. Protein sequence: CASSENPGAYEQYF.

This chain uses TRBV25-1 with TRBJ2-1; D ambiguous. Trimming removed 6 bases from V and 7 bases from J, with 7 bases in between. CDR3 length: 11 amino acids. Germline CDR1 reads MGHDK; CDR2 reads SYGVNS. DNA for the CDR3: TGTGCCAGCAGACTTTTTAATGAGCAGTTCTTC. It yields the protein CASRLFNEQFF.

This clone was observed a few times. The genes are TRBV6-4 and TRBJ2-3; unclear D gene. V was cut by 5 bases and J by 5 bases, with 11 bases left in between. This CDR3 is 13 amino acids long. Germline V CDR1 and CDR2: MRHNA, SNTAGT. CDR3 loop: CASSRRLEDTQYF. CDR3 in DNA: TGTGCCAGCAGTAGACGTCTGGAAGATACGCAGTATTTT.

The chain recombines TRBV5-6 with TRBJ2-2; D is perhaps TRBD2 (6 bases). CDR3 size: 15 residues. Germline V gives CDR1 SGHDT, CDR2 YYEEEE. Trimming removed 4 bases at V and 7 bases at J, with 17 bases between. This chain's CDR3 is CASSLIAGTVGELFF. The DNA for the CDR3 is TGTGCCAGCAGCCTGATTGCGGGGACGGTCGGGGAGCTGTTTTTT.

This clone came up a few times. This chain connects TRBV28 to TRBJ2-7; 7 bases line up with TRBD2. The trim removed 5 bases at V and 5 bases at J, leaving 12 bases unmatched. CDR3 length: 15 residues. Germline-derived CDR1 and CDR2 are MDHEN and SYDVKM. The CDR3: CASSVAGAPSHEQYF. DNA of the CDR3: TGTGCCAGCAGTGTAGCGGGTGCCCCTTCGCACGAGCAGTACTTC.

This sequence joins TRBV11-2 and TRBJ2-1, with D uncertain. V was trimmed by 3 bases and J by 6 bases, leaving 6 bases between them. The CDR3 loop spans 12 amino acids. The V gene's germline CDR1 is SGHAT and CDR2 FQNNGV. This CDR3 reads CASSFQFNEQFF. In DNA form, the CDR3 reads TGTGCCAGCAGCTTCCAATTCAATGAGCAGTTCTTC.

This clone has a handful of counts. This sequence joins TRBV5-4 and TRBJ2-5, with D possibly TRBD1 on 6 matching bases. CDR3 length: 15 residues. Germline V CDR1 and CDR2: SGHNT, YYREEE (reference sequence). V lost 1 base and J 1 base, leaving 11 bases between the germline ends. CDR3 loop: CASSLFTGIQETQYF. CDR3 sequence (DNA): TGTGCCAGCAGCTTGTTTACAGGGATCCAAGAGACCCAGTACTTC.